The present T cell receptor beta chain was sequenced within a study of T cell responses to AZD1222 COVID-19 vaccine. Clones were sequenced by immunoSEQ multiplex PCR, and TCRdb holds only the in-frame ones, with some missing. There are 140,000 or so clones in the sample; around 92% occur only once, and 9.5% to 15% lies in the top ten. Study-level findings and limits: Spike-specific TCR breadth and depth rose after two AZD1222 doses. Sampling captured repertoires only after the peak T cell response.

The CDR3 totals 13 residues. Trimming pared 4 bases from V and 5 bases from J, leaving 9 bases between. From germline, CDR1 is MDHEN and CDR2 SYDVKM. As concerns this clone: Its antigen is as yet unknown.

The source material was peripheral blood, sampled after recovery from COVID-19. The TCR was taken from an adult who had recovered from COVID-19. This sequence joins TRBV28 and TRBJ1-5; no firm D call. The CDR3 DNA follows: TGTGCCAGCAGTTCAACCGCCTATCAGCCCCAGCATTTT. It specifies CASSSTAYQPQHF.